Listed here is a single T cell receptor beta chain. This sample was taken from a study of beta chain features in type 1 diabetes. The whole isolated RNA underwent reverse transcription, so sequencing captured expressed TCRB transcripts. Here immunoSEQ multiplex PCR was the method, and the copy in TCRdb shows in-frame clones only, minus some. The sample contains about 320,000 clones, 14% of which appear only once. Germline trimming cut 7 bases from V and 2 bases from J; bases unmatched to any gene: 8. Germline CDR1 SGHDT, CDR2 YYEEEE. CDR3 size: 15 residues. The sequenced sample was central memory CD4+ T cells from blood. This sequence originates from a young man in good health. The chain carries TRBV5-6 and TRBJ2-3; 9 bases match TRBD1. The CDR3 region has the DNA TGTGCCAGCTTCTTATGGGACAGGGTCACAGATACGCAGTATTTT. Its protein product is CASFLWDRVTDTQYF.